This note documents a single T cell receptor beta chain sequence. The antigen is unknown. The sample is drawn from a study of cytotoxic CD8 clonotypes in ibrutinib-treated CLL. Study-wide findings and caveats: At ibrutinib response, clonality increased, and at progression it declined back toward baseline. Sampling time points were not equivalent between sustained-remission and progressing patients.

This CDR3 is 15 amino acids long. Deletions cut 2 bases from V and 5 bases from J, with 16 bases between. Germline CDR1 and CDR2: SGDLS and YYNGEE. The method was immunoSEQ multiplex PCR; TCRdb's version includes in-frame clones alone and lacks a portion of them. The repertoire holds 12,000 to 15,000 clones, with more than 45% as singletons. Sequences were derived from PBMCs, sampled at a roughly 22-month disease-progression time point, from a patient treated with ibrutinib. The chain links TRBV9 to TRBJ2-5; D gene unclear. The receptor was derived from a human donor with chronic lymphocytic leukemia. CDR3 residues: CASSVVPLAGETQYF. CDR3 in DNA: TGTGCCAGCAGCGTCGTACCTCTTGCTGGGGAGACCCAGTACTTC.